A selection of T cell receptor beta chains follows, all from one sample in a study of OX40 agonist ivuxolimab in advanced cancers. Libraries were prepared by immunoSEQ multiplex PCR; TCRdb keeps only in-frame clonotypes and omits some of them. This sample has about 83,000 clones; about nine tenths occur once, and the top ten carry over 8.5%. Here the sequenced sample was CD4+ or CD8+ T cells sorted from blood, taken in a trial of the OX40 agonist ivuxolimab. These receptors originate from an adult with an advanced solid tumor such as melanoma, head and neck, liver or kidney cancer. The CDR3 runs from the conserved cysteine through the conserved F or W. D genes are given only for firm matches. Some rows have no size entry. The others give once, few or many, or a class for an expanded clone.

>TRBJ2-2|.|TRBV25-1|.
CASQWAGELFF
TGTGCCAGTCAGTGGGCCGGGGAGCTGTTTTTT
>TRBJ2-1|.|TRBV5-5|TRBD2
CASSLGDLGGNEQFF
TGTGCCAGCAGCTTGGGGGACCTCGGGGGGAATGAGCAGTTCTTC
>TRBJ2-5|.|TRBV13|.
CASSPPLVGRETQYF
TGTGCCAGCAGCCCCCCGTTGGTCGGGCGAGAGACCCAGTACTTC
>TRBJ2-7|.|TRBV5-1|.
CASSSSLGSIEQYF
TGCGCCAGCAGCTCGAGTTTGGGTTCCATCGAGCAGTACTTC
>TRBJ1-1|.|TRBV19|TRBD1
CASSIKGAGSGSNTEAFF
TGTGCCAGTAGTATCAAGGGGGCCGGATCAGGGTCGAACACTGAAGCTTTCTTT
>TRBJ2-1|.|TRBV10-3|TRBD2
CAISGTSGGYNEQFF
TGTGCCATCAGTGGGACTAGCGGGGGGTACAATGAGCAGTTCTTC
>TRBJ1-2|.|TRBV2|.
CATGASRTYYGYTF
TGTGCCACCGGGGCTTCTAGGACTTACTATGGCTACACCTTC
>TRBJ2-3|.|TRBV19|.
CASSKSWGAADTQYF
TGTGCCAGTAGTAAGTCGTGGGGAGCCGCAGATACGCAGTATTTT
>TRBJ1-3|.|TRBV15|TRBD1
CATSSNRGSGNTIYF
TGTGCCACCAGCAGTAACAGGGGCTCTGGAAACACCATATATTTT
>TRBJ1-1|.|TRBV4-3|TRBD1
CASSQDRAGGTEAFF
TGCGCCAGCAGCCAAGATAGGGCAGGGGGGACTGAAGCTTTCTTT
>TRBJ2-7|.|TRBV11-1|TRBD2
CASSLAGLAYEQYF
TGTGCCAGCAGCTTAGCGGGACTAGCCTACGAGCAGTACTTC
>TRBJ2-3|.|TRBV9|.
CASSVFGSTDTQYF
TGTGCCAGCAGCGTATTCGGGTCCACAGATACGCAGTATTTT
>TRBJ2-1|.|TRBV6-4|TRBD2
CASSSGGANEQFF
TGTGCCAGCAGTAGCGGGGGGGCCAATGAGCAGTTCTTC
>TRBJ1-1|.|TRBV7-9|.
CASSNSRENTEAFF
TGTGCCAGCAGCAATTCCAGGGAGAACACTGAAGCTTTCTTT
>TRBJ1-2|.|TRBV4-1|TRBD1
CASSPGGGTGGYGYTF
TGCGCCAGCAGCCCCGGGGGCGGGACAGGGGGCTATGGCTACACCTTC
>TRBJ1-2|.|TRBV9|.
CASSVGGIHYGYTF
TGTGCCAGCAGCGTGGGGGGAATTCACTATGGCTACACCTTC
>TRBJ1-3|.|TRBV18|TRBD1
CASSYQGATDQIYSGNTIYF
TGTGCCAGCTCATATCAGGGGGCCACTGACCAGATCTACTCTGGAAACACCATATATTTT
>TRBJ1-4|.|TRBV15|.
CATREGGSEKLFF
TGTGCCACCAGAGAAGGGGGTAGTGAAAAACTGTTTTTT
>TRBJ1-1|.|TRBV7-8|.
CASSASLGAVTNTEAFF
TGTGCCAGCAGCGCTTCGCTGGGGGCGGTTACGAACACTGAAGCTTTCTTT
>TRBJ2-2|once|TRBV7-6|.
CASSLATGELFF
TGTGCCAGCAGCTTAGCCACCGGGGAGCTGTTTTTT
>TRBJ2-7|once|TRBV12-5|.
CASGPGGEQYF
TGTGCTAGTGGCCCCGGGGGCGAGCAGTACTTC
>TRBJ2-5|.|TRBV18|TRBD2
CASSPKTSLFWTQYF
TGTGCCAGCTCACCCAAGACTAGCCTTTTCTGGACCCAGTACTTC
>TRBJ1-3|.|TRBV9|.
CASGFQGGPAIPIYF
TGTGCCAGCGGATTTCAAGGGGGACCCGCGATCCCCATATATTTT
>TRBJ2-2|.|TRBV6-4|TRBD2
CASSALAGNTGELFF
TGTGCCAGCAGTGCACTAGCGGGCAACACCGGGGAGCTGTTTTTT
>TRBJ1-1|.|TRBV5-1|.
CASSLGLGNTEAFF
TGCGCCAGCAGCTTGGGTCTGGGGAACACTGAAGCTTTCTTT
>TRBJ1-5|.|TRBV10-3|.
CAISDEVNSNQPQHF
TGTGCCATCAGTGACGAGGTAAATAGCAATCAGCCCCAGCATTTT
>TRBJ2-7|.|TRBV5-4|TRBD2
CASSFTRGGGEQYF
TGTGCCAGCAGCTTCACGCGGGGGGGCGGCGAGCAGTACTTC
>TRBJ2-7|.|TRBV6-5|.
CASSGGTTYEQYF
TGTGCCAGCAGCGGTGGGACAACCTACGAGCAGTACTTC
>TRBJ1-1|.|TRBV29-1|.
CSARGRNTEAFF
TGCAGCGCGAGGGGCAGGAACACTGAAGCTTTCTTT
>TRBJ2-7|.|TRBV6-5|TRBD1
CASSLGQGIDEQYF
TGTGCCAGCAGCCTGGGACAGGGGATCGACGAGCAGTACTTC
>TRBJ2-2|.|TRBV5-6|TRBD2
CASSPGGPVDTGELFF
TGTGCCAGCAGCCCGGGGGGTCCAGTTGACACCGGGGAGCTGTTTTTT
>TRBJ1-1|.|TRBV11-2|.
CASSLNSNTEAFF
TGTGCCAGCAGCTTAAACAGCAACACTGAAGCTTTCTTT
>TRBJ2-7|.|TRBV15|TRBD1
CATSGKPGQESSYEQYF
TGTGCCACCAGCGGAAAACCGGGACAGGAAAGCTCCTACGAGCAGTACTTC
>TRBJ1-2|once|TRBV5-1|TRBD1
CASSLEGGSNYGYTF
TGCGCCAGCAGCTTGGAAGGGGGCTCTAACTATGGCTACACCTTC
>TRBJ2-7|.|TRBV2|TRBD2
CASTWGGGASEQYF
TGTGCCAGCACCTGGGGCGGGGGGGCCTCTGAGCAGTACTTC
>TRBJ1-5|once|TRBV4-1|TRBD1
CASSPDRGYSNQPQHF
TGCGCCAGCAGCCCCGACAGGGGATATAGCAATCAGCCCCAGCATTTT